A single sample gave rise to the 11 T cell receptor beta chains below, sequenced in a study of PD-1 blockade in mismatch repair-deficient tumors. Only in-frame clones appear in the TCRdb table, and some are missing; sequencing was by immunoSEQ multiplex PCR. The data show roughly 53,000 clones, approximately 78% seen once. This sample comprised peripheral blood, obtained 4 weeks after starting pembrolizumab. The receptor set was obtained from an adult with mismatch repair-deficient cancer.

The chain carries TRBV15 and TRBJ2-2; D is perhaps TRBD2 (5 bases). Trimming removed 1 base from V and 5 bases from J, with 8 bases in between. The germline V gene encodes CDR1 LNHNV and CDR2 YYDKDF (reference sequence). This CDR3 contains 14 residues. The CDR3 sequence is CATSRVSATGELFF. CDR3 sequence (DNA): TGTGCCACCAGCAGAGTTAGCGCAACCGGGGAGCTGTTTTTT.

J is TRBJ1-4 and V is TRBV7-9, with 9 bases lining up with TRBD1. The junction had 4 bases not matched to a gene; V was cut back by 3 bases and J by 8 bases. The CDR3 covers 14 residues. The V gene's germline CDR1 is SEHNR and CDR2 FQNEAQ (reference sequence). CDR3 DNA sequence: TGTGCCAGCAGCTTGGGACAGGGTGAGGAAAAACTGTTTTTT. As protein: CASSLGQGEEKLFF.

The V gene is TRBV27, the J gene TRBJ2-3; TRBD2 might be the D (6 bases). The CDR3 totals 14 residues. V gave up 5 bases and J gave up 1 base, with 10 bases separating them. Per the germline V gene, CDR1 is MNHEY and CDR2 is SMNVEV (reference sequence). In DNA form, the CDR3 reads TGTGCCAGCAGTATTAGCGGACGCACAGATACGCAGTATTTT. Translated: CASSISGRTDTQYF.

This clone was picked up a small number of times. The DNA for the CDR3 is TGTGCCATCAGTGGCTTACAGACCTACGAGCAGTACTTC. Translating it yields CAISGLQTYEQYF. V usage is TRBV10-3 and J usage is TRBJ2-7; D unresolved. The CDR3 contains 13 residues. V shed 4 bases and J shed 2 bases, with 9 bases lying between them. Per germline, CDR1 ENHRY and CDR2 SYGVKD.

CDR3 sequence reads: CAWGGGLGETQYF. As DNA, the CDR3 is TGTGCCTGGGGGGGAGGGTTGGGTGAGACCCAGTACTTC. The V gene is TRBV30, the J gene TRBJ2-5, with TRBD2 matching over 7 bases. CDR3 length equals 13 residues. CDR1 GTSNPN and CDR2 SVGIG come from the germline V gene (reference sequence). The J segment lost 5 bases and the V segment lost 5 bases, leaving 8 bases of the junction unmatched.

V is TRBV7-6 and J is TRBJ2-7; tentative D call: TRBD1 (6 bases). CDR1 and CDR2 (germline): SGHVS, FNYEAQ. The V end was cut by 4 bases, the J end by 2 bases, with 15 bases between. The CDR3 runs to 15 residues. CDR3 DNA sequence: TGTGCCAGCAGCTACAGAGAGGGGACAACCTACGAGCAGTACTTC. It translates to CASSYREGTTYEQYF.

This chain connects TRBV11-2 to TRBJ2-5; possibly TRBD1 or TRBD2 for D (5 bases each). The CDR3 loop spans 14 amino acids. Trimming took 5 bases from V and 0 from J, leaving 10 bases between them. In germline, CDR1 is SGHAT, CDR2 FQNNGV. DNA for the CDR3: TGTGCCAGCAGCCTCAGAGGGGACCAAGAGACCCAGTACTTC. Its translation: CASSLRGDQETQYF.

This chain links TRBV5-6 with TRBJ1-2; TRBD1 matches at 7 bases. Looked up from germline, CDR1 is SGHDT and CDR2 is YYEEEE. V dropped 4 bases and J dropped 2; count of bases not matched to a gene: 2. The CDR3 has 13 amino acids. CDR3 bases: TGTGCCAGCAGCACGGGACAGAACTATGGCTACACCTTC. This encodes CASSTGQNYGYTF. Looking up the rest from reference TRBV5-6 and TRBJ1-2 gives the full variable domain: DAGVTQSPTHLIKTRGQQVTLRCSPKSGHDTVSWYQQALGQGPQFIFQYYEEEERQRGNFPDRFSGHQFPNYSSELNVNALLLGDSALYLCASSTGQNYGYTFGSGTRLTVV.

This clone was found a few times. The chain is built from TRBV2 and TRBJ2-1; D ambiguous. Germline loops: CDR1 SNHLY, CDR2 FYNNEI. The V gene lost 4 bases and the J gene lost 6 bases, with 7 bases spanning the gap. This CDR3 is built from 12 residues. CDR3 bases: TGTGCCAGCAGTGGTGTGGTCAATGAGCAGTTCTTC. Its protein is CASSGVVNEQFF.

The chain carries TRBV30 and TRBJ1-1, with unresolved D. Per germline, CDR1 GTSNPN and CDR2 SVGIG (reference sequence). The CDR3 totals 15 residues. Between the trimmed V and J ends, which lost 1 base and 1 base, there was a span of 13 bases. In DNA form, the CDR3 reads TGTGCCTGGAGTGGACACCTATCAGGGAACACTGAAGCTTTCTTT. Translated, it gives CAWSGHLSGNTEAFF.

This chain joins TRBV28 and TRBJ1-5; TRBD1 matches 10 bases. The junction had 10 bases not matched to a gene; V was cut back by 6 bases and J by 5 bases. This CDR3 is built from 16 residues. Germline-derived CDR1 and CDR2 are MDHEN and SYDVKM. Written as DNA, the CDR3 is TGTGCCAGCAGCCCACGGGACAGGGGTTTCGATCAGCCCCAGCATTTT. Amino acids: CASSPRDRGFDQPQHF.